Presented here are 27 T cell receptor beta chains from one specimen sequenced in a study of blood T cell repertoires in COVID-19. Here immunoSEQ multiplex PCR was the method, and the copy in TCRdb shows in-frame clones only, minus some. This table has approximately 300,000 clones, roughly 90% appearing once. The sample comprised peripheral blood. Receptors originate from a woman in her fifties or sixties who had recovered from COVID-19.

The V and J genes are TRBV10-3 and TRBJ2-3; 10 nucleotides agree with TRBD2. The V segment lost 9 bases and the J segment 4 bases; nucleotides outside the gene matches: 13. The CDR3 has 16 amino acids. Germline V gene sequence: CDR1 ENHRY, CDR2 SYGVKD. For the CDR3, the DNA is TGTGCCATTGGGGGGCTAGCGGGAGTTGGGGCAGATACGCAGTATTTT. This sequence encodes CAIGGLAGVGADTQYF.

This chain uses TRBV18 with TRBJ1-1; no clear D. V shed 0 bases and J shed 5 bases, with 13 bases lying between them. The CDR3 consists of 15 residues. Germline V gene lookup returns CDR1 KGHSH and CDR2 LQKENI. This CDR3 reads CASSPPSGRETEAFF. The CDR3 coding sequence is TGTGCCAGCTCACCACCGTCAGGCCGAGAAACTGAAGCTTTCTTT.

The chain joins TRBV6-4 to TRBJ2-4, with 9 bases aligning to TRBD1. Looked up from germline, CDR1 is MRHNA and CDR2 is SNTAGT. V trimming: 0 bases; J trimming: 0 bases; junction bases outside the gene matches: 18. There are 22 residues in the CDR3. The CDR3 here is CASSDSRLSGQGNSLAKNIQYF. The CDR3 coding sequence is TGTGCCAGCAGTGACTCGAGGCTCTCGGGACAGGGCAACTCATTAGCCAAAAACATTCAGTACTTC.

The chain couples TRBV6-5 to TRBJ2-7, with a possible D match to TRBD1 (5 bases). Germline CDR1 and CDR2: MNHEY and SVGAGI. There are 15 residues in the CDR3. V lost 6 bases, J lost 2 bases, and 17 bases lay in between. The DNA for the CDR3 is TGTGCCAGCAGCCAAATCACGGACAACCCCTACGAGCAGTACTTC. It translates to CASSQITDNPYEQYF.

The chain links TRBV29-1 to TRBJ2-7; 7 bases line up with TRBD1. Germline V gene sequence: CDR1 SQVTM, CDR2 ANQGSEA. The CDR3 contains 14 residues. The V and J ends lost 4 bases and 4 bases, in that order; junction bases with no gene match: 10. CDR3 sequence reads: CSVVPGTALYEQYF. The CDR3 region has the DNA TGCAGCGTTGTACCGGGGACAGCCCTATACGAGCAGTACTTC.

J is TRBJ1-4 and V is TRBV19; D is unclear. Germline CDR1 and CDR2: LNHDA and SQIVND (reference sequence). Trimming took off 3 bases at V and 7 bases at J, with 9 bases between the two ends. The CDR3 is made up of 13 amino acids. In nucleotides, the CDR3 is TGTGCCAGTAGTATGCTGAGGGTTGAAAAACTGTTTTTT. This codes for CASSMLRVEKLFF.

This clone turned up a few times. Other DNA sequences in this specimen translate into the identical CDR3. The chain combines TRBV5-6 with TRBJ1-5; TRBD1 matches 8 bases. CDR1 and CDR2 (germline): SGHDT, YYEEEE. The CDR3 totals 15 residues. V was pared by 0 bases and J by 4 bases, with 3 bases of the junction left unmatched. Here the CDR3 reads CASSLAGGNNQPQHF. CDR3 nucleotide sequence: TGTGCCAGCAGCTTGGCAGGGGGCAATAATCAGCCCCAGCATTTT.

The J gene is TRBJ2-7, the V gene TRBV18; TRBD2 matches 7 bases. CDR1 is KGHSH and CDR2 is LQKENI in the germline V gene. With V trimmed by 4 bases and J by 0 bases, 12 bases remained unmatched. The CDR3 spans 17 residues. In nucleotides, the CDR3 is TGTGCCAGCTCACAACTGGGTGTCGGGACTAACTCCTACGAGCAGTACTTC. Amino acids: CASSQLGVGTNSYEQYF.

The rearrangement joins TRBV5-1 to TRBJ1-2; D may be TRBD1 (6 bases). Germline CDR1 reads SGHRS; CDR2 reads YFSETQ. The CDR3 has 15 amino acids. The V end was cut by 1 base, the J end by 5 bases, with 15 bases between. This chain's CDR3 is CASSLPSGDPYGYTF. CDR3 in DNA: TGCGCCAGCAGCTTGCCGTCAGGGGATCCTTATGGCTACACCTTC.

The genes are TRBV27 and TRBJ2-4, with TRBD2 matching 7 bases. Unmatched junction bases numbered 1, after V lost 3 bases and J lost 2 bases. Per germline, CDR1 MNHEY and CDR2 SMNVEV (reference sequence). The CDR3 sequence is 14 residues long. CDR3 sequence (DNA): TGTGCCAGCAGTTTGGGGGGGACCAAAAACATTCAGTACTTC. The encoded protein is CASSLGGTKNIQYF.

The gene calls are TRBV2 and TRBJ2-2; D is undetermined. Germline V gene lookup returns CDR1 SNHLY and CDR2 FYNNEI. There are 13 residues in the CDR3. The ends were cut back, 5 bases at V and 2 bases at J, with 6 bases in the middle. The CDR3, as DNA: TGTGCCAGCAGTCCACAAAACACCGGGGAGCTGTTTTTT. Its protein product is CASSPQNTGELFF. Drawing the rest from reference TRBV2 and TRBJ2-2, the complete variable domain is EPEVTQTPSHQVTQMGQEVILRCVPISNHLYFYWYRQILGQKVEFLVSFYNNEISEKSEIFDDQFSVERPDGSNFTLKIRSTKLEDSAMYFCASSPQNTGELFFGEGSRLTVL.

The chain carries TRBV7-3 and TRBJ2-2, with D possibly being TRBD1 (6 bases). Trimming cost V 7 bases and J 7 bases, with 13 bases left between them. The germline gives CDR1 SGHTA, CDR2 FQGTGA. This CDR3 region has 13 residues. The CDR3 sequence is CASNPVGGGELFF. In DNA, the CDR3 is TGTGCCAGCAATCCAGTAGGGGGCGGGGAGCTGTTTTTT.

V usage is TRBV29-1 and J usage is TRBJ1-1; D is uncertain. Germline V gene data show CDR1 as SQVTM and CDR2 as ANQGSEA. This CDR3 has 15 amino acids. Trimming took 6 bases from V and 1 from J, leaving 18 bases between them. The CDR3 sequence: CSVASPGRRNTEAFF. The DNA of the CDR3 is TGCAGCGTCGCTTCCCCCGGGAGGAGGAACACTGAAGCTTTCTTT.

V is TRBV4-2 and J is TRBJ2-2; a possible D gene is TRBD2 (5 bases). Trimming took off 4 bases at V and 5 bases at J, with 20 bases between the two ends. The germline gives CDR1 LGHNA, CDR2 YNFKEQ. The CDR3 covers 17 residues. The CDR3 nucleotides read TGTGCCAGCAGCCCCAGAGGGATTCTGGAGGAGACCGGGGAGCTGTTTTTT. This gives the protein CASSPRGILEETGELFF.

This chain joins TRBV28 and TRBJ2-1; 9 bases are a match to TRBD2. J lost 6 bases, V lost 2 bases, and 5 bases had no gene match. The CDR3 spans 15 residues. In germline, CDR1 is MDHEN, CDR2 SYDVKM. CDR3 residues: CASSLLAGRFNEQFF. CDR3 nucleotide sequence: TGTGCCAGCAGTTTACTAGCGGGAAGGTTCAATGAGCAGTTCTTC.

The rearrangement links TRBV4-1 to TRBJ1-2; D is ambiguous. Germline CDR1 and CDR2: MGHRA and YSYEKL. The CDR3 is made up of 16 amino acids. The V and J ends lost 0 bases and 2 bases respectively, with 13 bases between them. The CDR3 coding sequence is TGCGCCAGCAGCCAAGATCCCTCTCGAGGGAACTATGGCTACACCTTC. This sequence encodes CASSQDPSRGNYGYTF.

J is TRBJ1-2 and V is TRBV7-2; 7 bases map to TRBD1. This CDR3 is built from 11 residues. Per the germline V gene, CDR1 is SGHTA and CDR2 is FQGNSA. V gave up 3 bases and J gave up 11 bases; unmatched junction bases: 3. CDR3 in DNA: TGTGCCAGCAGCTTGGACAGGATATACACCTTC. Its protein is CASSLDRIYTF. Complete variable domain (other parts from reference TRBV7-2 and TRBJ1-2): GAGVSQSPSNKVTEKGKDVELRCDPISGHTALYWYRQSLGQGLEFLIYFQGNSAPDKSGLPSDRFSAERTGGSVSTLTIQRTQQEDSAVYLCASSLDRIYTFGSGTRLTVV.

This chain connects TRBV7-2 to TRBJ1-1; D is ambiguous. Between the trimmed V and J ends, which lost 5 bases and 4 bases, there was a span of 14 bases. The CDR3 extends over 14 amino acids. The germline gives CDR1 SGHTA, CDR2 FQGNSA. The CDR3 DNA reads as TGTGCCAGCAGCCTAAGGAGACCTGGCACTGAAGCTTTCTTT. Amino acid sequence: CASSLRRPGTEAFF.

The chain employs TRBV7-2 and TRBJ2-1, with 9 bases matching TRBD1. The CDR3 totals 17 residues. Germline V gene lookup returns CDR1 SGHTA and CDR2 FQGNSA. The trim removed 2 bases at V and 4 bases at J, leaving 9 bases unmatched. The CDR3 loop is CASSLRGRGQGYNEQFF. For the CDR3, the DNA is TGTGCCAGCAGCTTACGAGGTAGAGGACAGGGGTACAATGAGCAGTTCTTC. The complete variable domain, with remaining parts taken from reference TRBV7-2 and TRBJ2-1, reads GAGVSQSPSNKVTEKGKDVELRCDPISGHTALYWYRQSLGQGLEFLIYFQGNSAPDKSGLPSDRFSAERTGGSVSTLTIQRTQQEDSAVYLCASSLRGRGQGYNEQFFGPGTRLTVL.

The genes are TRBV7-2 and TRBJ1-2, with a weak D call TRBD1 (6 bases). Trimming removed 0 bases from V and 5 bases from J, with 10 bases in between. CDR1 SGHTA and CDR2 FQGNSA come from the germline V gene. This CDR3 spans 14 amino acids. The CDR3 sequence is CASSLAARGYGYTF. DNA for the CDR3: TGTGCCAGCAGCTTAGCGGCCAGGGGATATGGCTACACCTTC.

The chain employs TRBV27 and TRBJ2-1; 14 nucleotides line up with TRBD2. J gave up 5 bases and V 4 bases, and 7 bases lay outside the gene matches. CDR3 length equals 17 residues. The germline CDR1 and CDR2 sequences are MNHEY and SMNVEV (reference sequence). CDR3 residues: CASSSPGLAGVHNEQFF. The CDR3 nucleotides are TGTGCCAGCAGTTCCCCGGGACTAGCGGGGGTTCACAATGAGCAGTTCTTC.

The chain has TRBV27 and TRBJ2-7; 9 nucleotides align to TRBD1. CDR3 length equals 15 residues. The junction had 7 bases not matched to a gene; V was cut back by 3 bases and J by 4 bases. The V gene's germline CDR1 is MNHEY and CDR2 SMNVEV (reference sequence). The CDR3 DNA reads as TGTGCCAGCAGTTTGGGACAGGGTAACCTGTACGAGCAGTACTTC. This gives the protein CASSLGQGNLYEQYF.

The J gene is TRBJ2-7, the V gene TRBV18, with D perhaps matching TRBD2 (5 bases). The CDR3 sequence is 13 residues long. V lost 4 bases and J lost 4, with 11 bases in between. The germline V gene encodes CDR1 KGHSH and CDR2 LQKENI. Here the CDR3 reads CASSLREGYEQYF. CDR3 bases: TGTGCCAGCTCACTCCGAGAGGGTTACGAGCAGTACTTC. Full variable domain (outside the CDR3, taken from reference TRBV18 and TRBJ2-7): NAGVMQNPRHLVRRRGQEARLRCSPMKGHSHVYWYRQLPEEGLKFMVYLQKENIIDESGMPKERFSAEFPKEGPSILRIQQVVRGDSAAYFCASSLREGYEQYFGPGTRLTVT.

The V and J genes are TRBV11-2 and TRBJ2-7; 7 bases fit TRBD2. J was trimmed by 1 base and V by 6 bases; bases with no gene match: 9. Germline CDR1 is SGHAT and CDR2 is FQNNGV. There are 15 residues in the CDR3. The CDR3 is CASRRVGRGSYEQYF. CDR3 bases: TGTGCCAGCAGACGTGTCGGGCGGGGGTCCTACGAGCAGTACTTC.

The V call is TRBV6-5, the J call TRBJ1-1, with D possibly being TRBD1 (6 bases). The germline gives CDR1 MNHEY, CDR2 SVGAGI. The CDR3 is 14 amino acids. Trimming cost V 6 bases and J 5 bases, with 16 bases left between them. The DNA of the CDR3 is TGTGCCAGCAGAAATCAGGGGAGAGGGACTGAAGCTTTCTTT. This encodes CASRNQGRGTEAFF.

The rearrangement joins TRBV5-1 to TRBJ1-1, with 10 positions matching TRBD1. There are 14 residues in the CDR3. V dropped 4 bases and J dropped 4; count of bases not matched to a gene: 4. The germline CDR1 and CDR2 sequences are SGHRS and YFSETQ. The DNA for the CDR3 is TGCGCCAGCAGCCCGGACAGGGGGGGCACTGAAGCTTTCTTT. Amino acid sequence: CASSPDRGGTEAFF.

The chain uses TRBV11-2 and TRBJ1-4, with a tentative D call TRBD1 (5 bases). The CDR3 loop spans 14 amino acids. The V and J ends lost 1 base and 6 bases respectively, with 9 bases between them. In germline, CDR1 is SGHAT, CDR2 FQNNGV. CDR3 bases: TGTGCCAGCAGCTTAGTAGGGGTATATGAAAAACTGTTTTTT. Translated, it gives CASSLVGVYEKLFF.